These T cell receptor beta chains were read from a single sample in a study of beta chain features in type 1 diabetes. Repertoires were generated with immunoSEQ multiplex PCR, while TCRdb's copy carries only in-frame clones and drops some. The sample holds 350,000 to 450,000 clones; around 14% are singletons and the top ten take about 0.04%. What was sequenced was naive CD4+ T cells from blood. The receptors stem from a man between 25 and 39 years old in good health. Both conserved end residues are part of each CDR3. Fields, in order: V gene, D gene, J gene, clone size, CDR3 protein, CDR3 DNA. D genes are given only for firm matches. Part of the rows lack a size; the others show once, few, many or a class for expanded clones.

>TRBV4-3|.|TRBJ2-5|many
CASSQDSTGSGETQYF
TGCGCCAGCAGCCAAGACTCTACGGGAAGTGGAGAGACCCAGTACTTC
>TRBV5-6|.|TRBJ1-1|once
CASSLRGVNTEAFF
TGTGCCAGCAGCTTGAGAGGGGTGAACACTGAAGCTTTCTTT
>TRBV7-9|.|TRBJ2-1|.
CASSFGANEQFF
TGTGCCAGCAGCTTCGGCGCCAATGAGCAGTTCTTC
>TRBV30|.|TRBJ2-2|.
CAWSANRPGELFF
TGTGCCTGGAGTGCTAACCGGCCCGGGGAGCTGTTTTTT
>TRBV6-5|.|TRBJ2-1|.
CASSYYIGPTGEQFF
TGTGCCAGCAGTTACTACATCGGACCAACGGGGGAGCAGTTCTTC
>TRBV15|.|TRBJ2-4|.
CATSRDPQGRIIKNIQYF
TGTGCCACCAGCAGAGACCCACAGGGTCGCATCATAAAAAACATTCAGTACTTC
>TRBV9|TRBD2|TRBJ2-1|.
CASSKSGSSYNEQFF
TGTGCCAGCAGCAAAAGCGGGAGCTCCTACAATGAGCAGTTCTTC
>TRBV25-1|TRBD1|TRBJ2-1|.
CASSEFGGTGSNEQFF
TGTGCCAGCAGTGAATTCGGAGGGACAGGGAGCAATGAGCAGTTCTTC
>TRBV5-4|.|TRBJ2-7|.
CASSFDQGRVSEQYF
TGTGCCAGCAGCTTCGACCAAGGACGAGTAAGCGAGCAGTACTTC
>TRBV5-4|.|TRBJ1-1|few
CASSSTLRGGIAEAFF
TGTGCCAGCAGCTCCACCCTGAGGGGGGGCATCGCTGAAGCTTTCTTT
>TRBV2|TRBD1|TRBJ2-7|.
CAGRDRGPYEQYF
TGTGCCGGACGGGACAGGGGGCCCTACGAGCAGTACTTC
>TRBV23-1|.|TRBJ2-5|few
CASSHFFPRTGQETQYF
TGCGCCAGCAGTCACTTTTTCCCACGGACGGGCCAAGAGACCCAGTACTTC
>TRBV15|.|TRBJ1-2|few
CATSSDSYGYTF
TGTGCCACCAGCAGTGACAGTTACGGCTACACCTTC
>TRBV27|.|TRBJ1-2|few
CASKQSRVDYGYTF
TGTGCCAGCAAGCAGTCGCGGGTGGACTATGGCTACACCTTC
>TRBV2|TRBD2|TRBJ2-1|few
CASSGERGARDEQFF
TGTGCCAGCAGTGGAGAGCGGGGGGCCCGGGATGAGCAGTTCTTC
>TRBV27|.|TRBJ2-7|.
CASSLVSGSYEQYF
TGTGCCAGCAGTTTAGTGTCTGGATCCTACGAGCAGTACTTC
>TRBV25-1|.|TRBJ2-5|.
CASSDLEQAQETQYF
TGTGCCAGCAGTGACCTTGAACAGGCACAAGAGACCCAGTACTTC
>TRBV7-9|TRBD1|TRBJ2-1|few
CASSQGQGKGEQFF
TGTGCCAGCAGCCAAGGACAGGGGAAAGGAGAGCAGTTCTTC
>TRBV7-6|TRBD1|TRBJ2-5|once
CASSLASTGGLGETQYF
TGTGCCAGCAGCTTAGCGAGTACAGGGGGCTTGGGAGAGACCCAGTACTTC
>TRBV29-1|.|TRBJ1-1|.
CSVGGAFTEAFF
TGCAGCGTTGGGGGGGCGTTCACTGAAGCTTTCTTT
>TRBV5-1|.|TRBJ1-3|.
CASSLLVGEPGDF
TGCGCCAGCAGCTTATTAGTAGGGGAACCCGGGGATTTT
>TRBV6-5|TRBD1|TRBJ1-2|.
CASIPTGGYGYTF
TGTGCCAGCATCCCGACAGGGGGCTATGGCTACACCTTC
>TRBV5-1|TRBD1|TRBJ2-3|few
CASSVRGRVDTQYF
TGCGCCAGCAGCGTGAGGGGGCGAGTAGATACGCAGTATTTT
>TRBV5-1|.|TRBJ2-3|.
CASSLDLYTQYF
TGCGCCAGCAGCTTGGATTTGTATACGCAGTATTTT
>TRBV9|TRBD2|TRBJ2-2|few
CASSPVAGGTGELFF
TGTGCCAGCAGCCCCGTAGCGGGGGGAACCGGGGAGCTGTTTTTT
>TRBV30|.|TRBJ1-3|few
CAWGGTHSGNTIYF
TGTGCCTGGGGCGGGACCCACTCTGGAAACACCATATATTTT
>TRBV5-6|.|TRBJ2-5|.
CASSFKETQYF
TGTGCCAGCAGCTTTAAGGAGACCCAGTACTTC
>TRBV4-3|.|TRBJ2-5|few
CASSQDYRAQETQYF
TGCGCCAGCAGCCAAGATTACAGGGCTCAAGAGACCCAGTACTTC
>TRBV4-1|.|TRBJ1-4|few
CASSQVFEKLFF
TGCGCCAGCAGCCAAGTCTTTGAAAAACTGTTTTTT
>TRBV15|.|TRBJ2-7|.
CATSSPGGNSSYEQYF
TGTGCCACCAGCAGTCCGGGCGGGAACAGCTCCTACGAGCAGTACTTC